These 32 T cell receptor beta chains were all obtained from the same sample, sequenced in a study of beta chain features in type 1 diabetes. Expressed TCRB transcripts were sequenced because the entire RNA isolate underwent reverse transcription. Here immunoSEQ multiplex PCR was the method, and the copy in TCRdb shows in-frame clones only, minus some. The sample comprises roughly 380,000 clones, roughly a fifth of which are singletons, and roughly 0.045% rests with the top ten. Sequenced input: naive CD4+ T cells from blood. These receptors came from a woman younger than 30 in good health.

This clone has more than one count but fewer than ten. The CDR3 region has the DNA TGTGCCAGCAGCTATTCCCGGGACTTCGGCTACACCTTC. The encoded protein is CASSYSRDFGYTF. V and J are TRBV7-9 and TRBJ1-2; possible D gene TRBD1, 5 bases. The CDR3 runs 13 residues. From germline, CDR1 is SEHNR and CDR2 FQNEAQ (reference sequence). V lost 4 bases to trimming and J lost 8 bases, with 14 bases between them.

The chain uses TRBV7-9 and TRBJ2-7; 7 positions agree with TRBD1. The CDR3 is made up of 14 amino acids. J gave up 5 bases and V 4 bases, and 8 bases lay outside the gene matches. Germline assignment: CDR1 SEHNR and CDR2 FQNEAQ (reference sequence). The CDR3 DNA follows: TGTGCCAGCAGCTCTCGACAGGGTCACAACGAGCAGTACTTC. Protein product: CASSSRQGHNEQYF. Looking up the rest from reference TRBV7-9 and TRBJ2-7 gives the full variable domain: DTGVSQNPRHKITKRGQNVTFRCDPISEHNRLYWYRQTLGQGPEFLTYFQNEAQLEKSRLLSDRFSAERPKGSFSTLEIQRTEQGDSAMYLCASSSRQGHNEQYFGPGTRLTVT.

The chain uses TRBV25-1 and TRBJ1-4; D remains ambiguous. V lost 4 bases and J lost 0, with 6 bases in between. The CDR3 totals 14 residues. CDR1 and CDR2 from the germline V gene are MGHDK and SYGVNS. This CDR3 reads CASSGLPTNEKLFF. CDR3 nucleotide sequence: TGTGCCAGCAGTGGACTACCAACTAATGAAAAACTGTTTTTT.

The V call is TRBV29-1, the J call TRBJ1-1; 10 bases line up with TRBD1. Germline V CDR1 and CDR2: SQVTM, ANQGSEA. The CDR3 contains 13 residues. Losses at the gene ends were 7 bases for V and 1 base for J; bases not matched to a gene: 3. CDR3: CSGRTGGNTEAFF. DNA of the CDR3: TGCAGCGGTAGGACAGGGGGGAACACTGAAGCTTTCTTT.

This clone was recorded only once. The CDR3 DNA follows: TGTGCCAGTAAAAGGACACAGAACACTGAAGCTTTCTTT. Protein product: CASKRTQNTEAFF. The V call is TRBV19, the J call TRBJ1-1; a weak D match, TRBD1 (5 bases). The length of the CDR3 is 13 residues. The germline V gene encodes CDR1 LNHDA and CDR2 SQIVND (reference sequence). Trimming cost V 7 bases and J 1 base, with 10 bases left between them.

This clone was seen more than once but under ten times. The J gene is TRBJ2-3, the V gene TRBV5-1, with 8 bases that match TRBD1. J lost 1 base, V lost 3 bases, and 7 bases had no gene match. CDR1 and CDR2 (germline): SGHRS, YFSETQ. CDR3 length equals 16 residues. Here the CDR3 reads CASSSKPGQGTDTQYF. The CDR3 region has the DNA TGCGCCAGCAGCTCAAAACCGGGACAGGGCACAGATACGCAGTATTTT.

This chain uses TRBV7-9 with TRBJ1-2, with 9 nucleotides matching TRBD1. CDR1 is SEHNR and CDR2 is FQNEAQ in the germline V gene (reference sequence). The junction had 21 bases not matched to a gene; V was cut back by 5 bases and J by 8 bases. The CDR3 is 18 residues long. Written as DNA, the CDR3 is TGTGCCAGCAGCCTATTTTCCGCCCGGGACAGGGTAATAAGAGGCTACACCTTC. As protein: CASSLFSARDRVIRGYTF.

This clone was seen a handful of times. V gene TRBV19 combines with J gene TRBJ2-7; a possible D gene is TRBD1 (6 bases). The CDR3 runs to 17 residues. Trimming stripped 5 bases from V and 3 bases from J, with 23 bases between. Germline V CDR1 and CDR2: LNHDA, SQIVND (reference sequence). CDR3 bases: TGTGCCAGTAGTCCGACAGGAGCTGATCCGGCTTACTACGAGCAGTACTTC. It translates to CASSPTGADPAYYEQYF.

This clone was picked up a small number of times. The CDR3 spells CASSVGGTGIPGELFF. CDR3 in DNA: TGTGCCAGCAGCGTAGGTGGGACAGGGATACCCGGGGAGCTGTTTTTT. The chain is built from TRBV9 and TRBJ2-2; TRBD1 matches 9 bases. J gave up 6 bases and V 0 bases, and 6 bases lay outside the gene matches. Germline V lookup: CDR1 SGDLS, CDR2 YYNGEE. This CDR3 contains 16 residues. The whole variable domain, filled in from reference TRBV9 and TRBJ2-2, reads DSGVTQTPKHLITATGQRVTLRCSPRSGDLSVYWYQQSLDQGLQFLIQYYNGEERAKGNILERFSAQQFPDLHSELNLSSLELGDSALYFCASSVGGTGIPGELFFGEGSRLTVL.

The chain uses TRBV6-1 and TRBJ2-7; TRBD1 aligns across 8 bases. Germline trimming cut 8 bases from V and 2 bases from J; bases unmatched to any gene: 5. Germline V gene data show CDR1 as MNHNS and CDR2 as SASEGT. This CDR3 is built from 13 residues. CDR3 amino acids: CASVQGGTYEQYF. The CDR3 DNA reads TGTGCCAGCGTACAGGGGGGAACCTACGAGCAGTACTTC.

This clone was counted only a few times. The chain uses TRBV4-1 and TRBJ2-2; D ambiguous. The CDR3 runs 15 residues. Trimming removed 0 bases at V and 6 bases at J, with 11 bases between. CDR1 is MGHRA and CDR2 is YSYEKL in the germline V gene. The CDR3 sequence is CASSQDFAEPGELFF. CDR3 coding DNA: TGCGCCAGCAGCCAAGATTTCGCAGAACCCGGGGAGCTGTTTTTT.

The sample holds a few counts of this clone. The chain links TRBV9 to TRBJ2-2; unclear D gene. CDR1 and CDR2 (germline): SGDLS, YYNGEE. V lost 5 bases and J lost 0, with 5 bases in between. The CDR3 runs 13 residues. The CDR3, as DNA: TGTGCCAGCAGTTCAACGAACACCGGGGAGCTGTTTTTT. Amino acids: CASSSTNTGELFF.

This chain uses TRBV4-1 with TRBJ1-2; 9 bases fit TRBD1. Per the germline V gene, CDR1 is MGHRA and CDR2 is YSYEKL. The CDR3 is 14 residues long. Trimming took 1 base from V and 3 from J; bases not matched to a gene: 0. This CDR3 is CASSQGTGDYGYTF. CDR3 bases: TGCGCCAGCAGCCAAGGGACAGGGGACTATGGCTACACCTTC.

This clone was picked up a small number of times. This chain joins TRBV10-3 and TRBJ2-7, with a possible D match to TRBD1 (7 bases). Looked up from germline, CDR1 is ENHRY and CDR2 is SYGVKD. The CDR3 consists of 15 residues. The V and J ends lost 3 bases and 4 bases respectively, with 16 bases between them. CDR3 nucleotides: TGTGCCATCAGTGAACCGTCGACAGGGAGGTACGAGCAGTACTTC. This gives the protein CAISEPSTGRYEQYF.

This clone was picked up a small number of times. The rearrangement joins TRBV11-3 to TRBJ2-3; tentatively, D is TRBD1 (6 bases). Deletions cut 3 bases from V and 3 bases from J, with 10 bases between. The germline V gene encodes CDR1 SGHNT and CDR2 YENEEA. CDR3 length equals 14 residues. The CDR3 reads CASSLGQWTDTQYF. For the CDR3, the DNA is TGTGCCAGCAGCTTGGGACAATGGACAGATACGCAGTATTTT.

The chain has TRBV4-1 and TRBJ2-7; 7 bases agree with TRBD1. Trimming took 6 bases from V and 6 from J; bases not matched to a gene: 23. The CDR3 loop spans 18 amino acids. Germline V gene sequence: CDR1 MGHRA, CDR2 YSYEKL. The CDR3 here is CASRPTRNLTGAIGEQYF. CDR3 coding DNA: TGCGCCAGCAGGCCTACCCGAAACCTAACAGGGGCGATCGGCGAGCAGTACTTC.

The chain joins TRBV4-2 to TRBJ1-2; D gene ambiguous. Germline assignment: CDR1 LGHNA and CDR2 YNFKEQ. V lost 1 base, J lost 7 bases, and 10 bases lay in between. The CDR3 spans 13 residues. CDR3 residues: CASSQVSFVGYTF. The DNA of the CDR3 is TGTGCCAGCAGCCAAGTATCCTTCGTTGGCTACACCTTC.

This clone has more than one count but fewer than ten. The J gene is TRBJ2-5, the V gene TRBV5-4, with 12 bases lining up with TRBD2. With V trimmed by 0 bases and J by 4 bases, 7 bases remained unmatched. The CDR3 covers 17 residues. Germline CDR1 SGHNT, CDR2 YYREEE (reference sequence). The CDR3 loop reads CASSLGLAGGLGETQYF. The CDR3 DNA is TGTGCCAGCAGCTTGGGGCTAGCGGGGGGGCTGGGAGAGACCCAGTACTTC.

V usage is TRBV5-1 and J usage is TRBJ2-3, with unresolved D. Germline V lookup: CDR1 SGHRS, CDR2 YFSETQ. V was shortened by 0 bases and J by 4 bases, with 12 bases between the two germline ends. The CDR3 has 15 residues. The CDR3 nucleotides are TGCGCCAGCAGCTTGGGGGCTTCGTACGCAGATACGCAGTATTTT. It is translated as CASSLGASYADTQYF. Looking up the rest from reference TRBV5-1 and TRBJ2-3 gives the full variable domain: KAGVTQTPRYLIKTRGQQVTLSCSPISGHRSVSWYQQTPGQGLQFLFEYFSETQRNKGNFPGRFSGRQFSNSRSEMNVSTLELGDSALYLCASSLGASYADTQYFGPGTRLTVL.

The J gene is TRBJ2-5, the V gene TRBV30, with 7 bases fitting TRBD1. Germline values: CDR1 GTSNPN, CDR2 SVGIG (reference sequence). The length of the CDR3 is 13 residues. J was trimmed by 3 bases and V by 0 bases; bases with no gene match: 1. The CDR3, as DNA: TGTGCCTGGAGTGTAGGGACAGAAGAGACCCAGTACTTC. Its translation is CAWSVGTEETQYF.

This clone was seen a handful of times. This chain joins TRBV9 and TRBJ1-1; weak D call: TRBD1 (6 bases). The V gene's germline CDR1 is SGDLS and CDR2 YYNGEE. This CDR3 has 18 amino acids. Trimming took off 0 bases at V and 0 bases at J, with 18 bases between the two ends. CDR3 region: CASSVAVEGGQMNTEAFF. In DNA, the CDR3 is TGTGCCAGCAGCGTAGCCGTTGAAGGTGGACAGATGAACACTGAAGCTTTCTTT.

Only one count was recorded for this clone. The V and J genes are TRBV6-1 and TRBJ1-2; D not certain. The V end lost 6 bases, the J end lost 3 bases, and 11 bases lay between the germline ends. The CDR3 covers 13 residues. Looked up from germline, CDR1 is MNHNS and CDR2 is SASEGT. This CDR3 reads CASSINGDYGYTF. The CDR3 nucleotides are TGTGCCAGCAGCATTAACGGGGACTATGGCTACACCTTC.

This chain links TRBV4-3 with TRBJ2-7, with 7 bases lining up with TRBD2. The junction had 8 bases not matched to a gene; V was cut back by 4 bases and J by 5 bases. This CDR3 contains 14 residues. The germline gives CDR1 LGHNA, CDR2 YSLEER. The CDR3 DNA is TGCGCCAGCAGCCGTCAGCGGGGTCGGGACGAGCAGTACTTC. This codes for CASSRQRGRDEQYF.

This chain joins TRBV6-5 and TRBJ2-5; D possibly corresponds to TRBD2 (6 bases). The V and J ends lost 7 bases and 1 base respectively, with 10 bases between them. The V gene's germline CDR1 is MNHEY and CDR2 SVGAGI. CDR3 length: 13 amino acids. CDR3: CASTERVQETQYF. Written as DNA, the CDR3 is TGTGCCAGCACCGAGCGGGTCCAAGAGACCCAGTACTTC.

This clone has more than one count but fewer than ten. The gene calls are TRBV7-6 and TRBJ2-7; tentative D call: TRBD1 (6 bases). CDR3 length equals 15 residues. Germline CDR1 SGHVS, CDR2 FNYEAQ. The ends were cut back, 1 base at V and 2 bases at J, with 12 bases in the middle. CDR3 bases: TGTGCCAGCAGCTTAGGAGGGACAAGGACCTACGAGCAGTACTTC. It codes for CASSLGGTRTYEQYF.

CDR3 DNA: TGTGCCTGGAGTGTACAATCGAACACTGAAGCTTTCTTT. This translates into CAWSVQSNTEAFF. The rearrangement uses TRBV30 and TRBJ1-1; D call uncertain. The CDR3 extends over 13 amino acids. Trimming stripped 0 bases from V and 1 base from J, with 6 bases between. Germline CDR1 and CDR2: GTSNPN and SVGIG (reference sequence).

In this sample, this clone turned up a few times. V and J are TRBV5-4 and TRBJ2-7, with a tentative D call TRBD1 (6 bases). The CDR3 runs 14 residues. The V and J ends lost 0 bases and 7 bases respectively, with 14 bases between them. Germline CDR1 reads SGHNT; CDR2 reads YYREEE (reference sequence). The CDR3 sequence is CASSLGYRVEEQYF. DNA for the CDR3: TGTGCCAGCAGCTTGGGTTACAGGGTGGAGGAGCAGTACTTC.

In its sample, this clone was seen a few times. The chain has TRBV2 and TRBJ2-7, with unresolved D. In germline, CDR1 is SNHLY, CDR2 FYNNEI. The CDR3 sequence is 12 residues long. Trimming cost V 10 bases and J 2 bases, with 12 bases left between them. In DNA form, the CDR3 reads TGTGCCACCCGCCTTGAGGCCTACGAGCAGTACTTC. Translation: CATRLEAYEQYF.

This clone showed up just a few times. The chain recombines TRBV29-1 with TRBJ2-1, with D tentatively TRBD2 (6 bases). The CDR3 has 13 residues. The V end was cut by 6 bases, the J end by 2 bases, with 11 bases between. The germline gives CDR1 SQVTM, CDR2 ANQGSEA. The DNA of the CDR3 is TGCAGCGTGGGGGGTTATGCCTACAATGAGCAGTTCTTC. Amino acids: CSVGGYAYNEQFF.

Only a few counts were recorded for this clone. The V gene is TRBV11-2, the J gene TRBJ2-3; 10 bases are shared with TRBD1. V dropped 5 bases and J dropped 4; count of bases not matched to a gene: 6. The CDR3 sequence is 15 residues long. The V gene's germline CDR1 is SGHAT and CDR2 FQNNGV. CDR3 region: CASSTQTGGPDTQYF. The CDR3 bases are TGTGCCAGCAGCACCCAGACAGGGGGCCCAGATACGCAGTATTTT.

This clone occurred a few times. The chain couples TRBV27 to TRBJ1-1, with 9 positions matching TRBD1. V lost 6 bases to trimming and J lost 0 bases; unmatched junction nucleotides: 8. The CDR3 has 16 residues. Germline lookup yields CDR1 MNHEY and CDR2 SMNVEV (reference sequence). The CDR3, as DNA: TGTGCCAGCAGCAAACAGGGGGCGAATTTGAACACTGAAGCTTTCTTT. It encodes CASSKQGANLNTEAFF.

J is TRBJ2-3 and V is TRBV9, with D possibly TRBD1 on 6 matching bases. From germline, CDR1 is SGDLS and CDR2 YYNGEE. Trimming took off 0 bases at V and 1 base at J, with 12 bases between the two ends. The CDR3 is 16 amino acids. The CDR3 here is CASSVVGAVGTDTQYF. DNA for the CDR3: TGTGCCAGCAGCGTAGTGGGGGCGGTGGGCACAGATACGCAGTATTTT.